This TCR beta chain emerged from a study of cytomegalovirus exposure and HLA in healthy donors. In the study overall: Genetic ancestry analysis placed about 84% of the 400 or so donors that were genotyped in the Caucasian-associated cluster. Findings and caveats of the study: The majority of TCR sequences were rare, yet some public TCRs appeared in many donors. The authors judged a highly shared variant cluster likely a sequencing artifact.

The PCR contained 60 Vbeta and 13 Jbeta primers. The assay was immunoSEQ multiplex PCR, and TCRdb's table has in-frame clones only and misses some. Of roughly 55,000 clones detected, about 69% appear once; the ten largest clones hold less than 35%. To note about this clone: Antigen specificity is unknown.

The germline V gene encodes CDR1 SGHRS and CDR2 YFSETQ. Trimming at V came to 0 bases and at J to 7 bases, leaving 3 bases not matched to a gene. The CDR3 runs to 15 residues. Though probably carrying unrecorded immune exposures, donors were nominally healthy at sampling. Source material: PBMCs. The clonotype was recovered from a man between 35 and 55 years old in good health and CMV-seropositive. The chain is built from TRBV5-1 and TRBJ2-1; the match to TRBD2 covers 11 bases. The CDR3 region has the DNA TGCGCCAGCAGCTTGGGACTAGCGGGGATGAATGAGCAGTTCTTC. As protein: CASSLGLAGMNEQFF.